Shown below are 19 T cell receptor beta chains from a single sample sequenced in a study of breast tumors, draining lymph nodes, adjacent tissues. A single record per CDR3 protein comes from TCRdb applying MiXCR to the multiplex PCR reads. The sample gives fewer than 300,000 distinct CDR3 sequences, 32% of which show up once; 1.4% is in the top ten. Samples came from axillary lymph nodes draining the breast cancer. Material for sequencing was axillary lymph node tissue. These receptor sequences come from a female donor with breast cancer. Some clones in this sample may be carry-over from other donors' samples.

This clonotype was seen many times. The V and J genes are TRBV30 and TRBJ1-2; the D is unclear. Deletions cut 5 bases from V and 4 bases from J, with 23 bases between. Germline V lookup: CDR1 GTSNPN, CDR2 SVGIG (reference sequence). This CDR3 has 16 residues. The CDR3 region is CAWGTAGREFAYGYTF. Written as DNA, the CDR3 is TGTGCCTGGGGTACCGCCGGGAGGGAGTTTGCCTATGGCTACACCTTC.

This clonotype was recorded at least ten times. The chain links TRBV20-1 to TRBJ2-1; 9 nucleotides line up with TRBD2. V lost 5 bases to trimming and J lost 7 bases; unmatched junction nucleotides: 6. This CDR3 has 13 residues. The germline gives CDR1 DFQATT, CDR2 SNEGSKA (reference sequence). CDR3 in amino acids: CSAGGGRGNEQFF. In DNA form, the CDR3 reads TGCAGTGCTGGGGGCGGGAGGGGGAATGAGCAGTTCTTC.

Comments on this clonotype: A read error is likely, as this CDR3 ends without the conserved phenylalanine or tryptophan. Because the CDR3's place on the DNA is in doubt, the DNA is left out and the CDR3 is given as listed by TCRdb. This rearrangement joins TRBV11-3 to TRBJ1-5; TRBD1 is the table's D call, not checked against the DNA. Termini included, the CDR3 measures 9 amino acids. Germline CDR1 reads SGHNT; CDR2 reads YENEEA. CDR3 sequence: CASSIGGGA.

The V call is TRBV29-1, the J call TRBJ2-3, with TRBD1 matching over 10 bases. V lost 4 bases and J lost 3; bases outside the gene matches: 1. Germline CDR1 reads SQVTM; CDR2 reads ANQGSEA. The CDR3 runs 13 residues. CDR3 DNA sequence: TGCAGCGTTGGGACAGGGGGAACAGATACGCAGTATTTT. Protein product: CSVGTGGTDTQYF.

This clonotype was observed at least ten times. This sequence joins TRBV2 and TRBJ1-2; no definite D call. V lost 4 bases and J lost 5, with 8 bases in between. The germline V gene encodes CDR1 SNHLY and CDR2 FYNNEI. The CDR3 totals 12 residues. CDR3 in amino acids: CASSGHRYGYTF. CDR3 in DNA: TGTGCCAGCAGTGGTCACAGATATGGCTACACCTTC. Drawing the rest from reference TRBV2 and TRBJ1-2, the complete variable domain is EPEVTQTPSHQVTQMGQEVILRCVPISNHLYFYWYRQILGQKVEFLVSFYNNEISEKSEIFDDQFSVERPDGSNFTLKIRSTKLEDSAMYFCASSGHRYGYTFGSGTRLTVV.

CDR3 region: CSARAGELLIEQYF. The CDR3 DNA follows: TGCAGTGCTAGAGCGGGAGAGCTTTTAATCGAGCAGTACTTC. The chain is built from TRBV20-1 and TRBJ2-7; possible D gene TRBD2, 6 bases. Between the trimmed V and J ends, which lost 1 base and 6 bases, there was a span of 16 bases. CDR1 and CDR2 from the germline V gene are DFQATT and SNEGSKA (reference sequence). CDR3 size: 14 residues.

The chain combines TRBV19 with TRBJ1-4, with a weak D call TRBD1 (5 bases). Germline CDR1 reads LNHDA; CDR2 reads SQIVND (reference sequence). This CDR3 has 15 residues. Trimming took off 3 bases at V and 5 bases at J, with 13 bases between the two ends. Here the CDR3 reads CASSIGTSGNEKLFF. The CDR3 DNA reads TGTGCCAGTAGTATTGGGACTAGCGGGAATGAAAAACTGTTTTTT.

This clonotype was picked up many times. This rearrangement joins TRBV7-9 to TRBJ2-5; D uncertain. The CDR3 has 13 residues. Deletions cut 0 bases from V and 4 bases from J, with 6 bases between. CDR1 and CDR2 (germline): SEHNR, FQNEAQ (reference sequence). Written as DNA, the CDR3 is TGTGCCAGCAGCTTAGCGTCCGGAGAGACCCAGTACTTC. Translation gives CASSLASGETQYF.

This clonotype appeared a few times. This may arise from a read error, as a much more abundant clone is one base away. The gene calls are TRBV4-1 and TRBJ2-7, with D maybe TRBD2 (7 bases). CDR1 is MGHRA and CDR2 is YSYEKL in the germline V gene. V lost 8 bases to trimming and J lost 3 bases, with 14 bases between them. The CDR3 covers 13 residues. The CDR3 DNA reads TGCGCCAGCGGGAGGGGGGAGGGCTACGAGCAGTACTTC. The encoded protein is CASGRGEGYEQYF.

This clonotype was recorded at least ten times. The rearrangement links TRBV4-1 to TRBJ2-6; 8 bases align to TRBD1. Germline values: CDR1 MGHRA, CDR2 YSYEKL. CDR3 length: 18 residues. The trim removed 4 bases at V and 2 bases at J, leaving 10 bases unmatched. CDR3 DNA: TGCGCCAGCAGCCCGGGACAGGTTTTTTCCGCTGGGGCCAACGTCCTGACTTTC. Its translation: CASSPGQVFSAGANVLTF.

In DNA form, the CDR3 reads TGCAGTGCTAGTGTCCCCCGGGGGGGAGATACGCAGTATTTT. Residues: CSASVPRGGDTQYF. The chain couples TRBV20-1 to TRBJ2-3; TRBD2 agrees at 8 bases. There are 14 residues in the CDR3. V lost 3 bases and J lost 5; bases outside the gene matches: 7. Germline V CDR1 and CDR2: DFQATT, SNEGSKA (reference sequence).

V gene TRBV12-3 or TRBV12-4 combines with J gene TRBJ1-4; 8 bases match TRBD1. J gave up 4 bases and V 7 bases, and 11 bases lay outside the gene matches. The CDR3 runs 16 residues. CDR3 DNA sequence: TGTGCCAGCACCCCCCCCCAGGGGGCAATTAATGAAAAACTGTTTTTT. As protein: CASTPPQGAINEKLFF.

This clonotype occurred many times. The chain couples TRBV15 to TRBJ2-1, with D unresolved. Per germline, CDR1 LNHNV and CDR2 YYDKDF (reference sequence). V lost 0 bases, J lost 12 bases, and 15 bases lay in between. The CDR3 length is 14 residues. Written as DNA, the CDR3 is TGTGCCACCAGCAGAGATCCGAGGTACTCGGTGCAGTTCTTC. This codes for CATSRDPRYSVQFF. The full variable domain, rest sourced from reference TRBV15 and TRBJ2-1, is DAMVIQNPRYQVTQFGKPVTLSCSQTLNHNVMYWYQQKSSQAPKLLFHYYDKDFNNEADTPDNFQSRRPNTSFCFLDIRSPGLGDTAMYLCATSRDPRYSVQFFGPGTRLTVL.

This clonotype was picked up many times. The CDR3 region has the DNA TGCAGCGTTGAGGGGGGGCCCTACGAGCAGTACTTC. Translating it yields CSVEGGPYEQYF. The chain combines TRBV29-1 with TRBJ2-7, with a possible D match to TRBD2 (7 bases). Per germline, CDR1 SQVTM and CDR2 ANQGSEA. The length of the CDR3 is 12 residues. V lost 3 bases to trimming and J lost 2 bases, with 8 bases between them.

This clonotype was counted at least ten times. The genes are TRBV9 and TRBJ2-7; 8 bases match TRBD2. Germline V gene sequence: CDR1 SGDLS, CDR2 YYNGEE. The junction had 5 bases not matched to a gene; V was cut back by 1 base and J by 2 bases. This CDR3 region has 15 residues. This chain's CDR3 is CASSVNPGGPYEQYF. CDR3 nucleotide sequence: TGTGCCAGCAGCGTAAACCCGGGAGGGCCCTACGAGCAGTACTTC.

This clonotype turned up a few times. The chain combines TRBV6-5 with TRBJ2-7; D is ambiguous. Trimming took off 5 bases at V and 3 bases at J, with 17 bases between the two ends. CDR3 length equals 15 residues. Germline CDR1 is MNHEY and CDR2 is SVGAGI. The CDR3 DNA reads TGTGCCAGCAGTACCTCGAAACCTTCCCACTACGAGCAGTACTTC. The encoded protein is CASSTSKPSHYEQYF.

This clonotype was seen many times. The gene calls are TRBV6-1 and TRBJ2-1; 8 bases fit TRBD1. V shed 3 bases, J shed 5 bases, and the junction held 3 bases outside the gene matches. This CDR3 is built from 14 residues. Germline CDR1 and CDR2: MNHNS and SASEGT. CDR3 DNA: TGTGCCAGCAGTGACCAGGGGGCAAACAATGAGCAGTTCTTC. Encoded protein: CASSDQGANNEQFF.

About this clonotype itself: This may be a read error: a much more frequent sequence differs by one nucleotide. The rearrangement links TRBV20-1 to TRBJ2-1; 10 bases are shared with TRBD1. Germline V CDR1 and CDR2: DFQATT, SNEGSKA (reference sequence). With V trimmed by 3 bases and J by 10 bases, 9 bases remained unmatched. The CDR3 runs 14 residues. The CDR3 nucleotides are TGCAGTGCTAGTTCTCGACAGGGGGCAGCGGAGCAGTTCTTC. Translation: CSASSRQGAAEQFF.

This clonotype has at least ten counts. This chain joins TRBV7-9 and TRBJ1-4; perhaps TRBD1 as D (5 bases). Germline CDR1 and CDR2: SEHNR and FQNEAQ (reference sequence). V was pared by 3 bases and J by 2 bases, with 10 bases between. This CDR3 contains 15 residues. The DNA of the CDR3 is TGTGCCAGCAGCTTTGGAGGGACTACTAATGAAAAACTGTTTTTT. Residues: CASSFGGTTNEKLFF.